Sequencing of this TCR gamma chain was carried out in a study of γδ T cells in repeated Plasmodium falciparum infection. Study information: Over roughly 640 days, donors received four mosquito-bite P. falciparum NF54 infections.

As for this clone: No antigen is known for it. The TCRdb protein, from a much larger clone, departs from this DNA's translation at residue 2, likely by read error; the protein shown derives from the DNA.

Study outcomes and limitations: Many TCRgamma sequences overlapped between individuals in stable Vgamma9/Vdelta2+ repertoires. Repeated controlled infections reportedly drove waves of new clonotype selection in Vdelta2-negative, mostly Vdelta1+, gammadelta repertoires. Malian children's Vdelta2-negative repertoires appeared more expanded and less diverse than Australians'.

TCRdb reapplied CATT to the multiplex PCR reads. This sample carries around 27,000 gamma-chain clones, approximately 1.5% of them seen once, and the ten largest clones take approximately 19%. Gammadelta T cells were flow-sorted from PBMC into Vgamma9/Vdelta2+ and Vdelta2-negative populations for bulk analysis. The CDR3 covers 13 residues. The germline V gene has CDR1 GITISATS and CDR2 ISYDGTV (reference sequence). The sequence derives from a pool of human donors (malaria-infected and uninfected, not separated). Input material: gamma-delta T cells from blood. The V call is TRGV9, the J call TRGJ1 or TRGJ2. Matching the DNA to germline supplied the J gene, which TCRdb does not give. This chain's CDR3 is CTLWEVRFHKKLF. CDR3 DNA: TGTACCTTGTGGGAGGTGCGGTTTCATAAGAAACTCTTT.